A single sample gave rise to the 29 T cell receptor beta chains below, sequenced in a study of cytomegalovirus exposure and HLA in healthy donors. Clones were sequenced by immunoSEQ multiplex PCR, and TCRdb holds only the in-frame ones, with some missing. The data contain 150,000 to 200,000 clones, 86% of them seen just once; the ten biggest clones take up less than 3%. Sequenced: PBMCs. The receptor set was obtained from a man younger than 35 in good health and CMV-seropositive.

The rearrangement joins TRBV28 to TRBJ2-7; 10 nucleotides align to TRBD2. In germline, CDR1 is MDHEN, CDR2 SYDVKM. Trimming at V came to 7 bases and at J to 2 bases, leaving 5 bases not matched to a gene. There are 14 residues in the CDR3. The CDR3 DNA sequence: TGTGCCAGCACAGCTCTAGCGGGAGCCTACGAGCAGTACTTC. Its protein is CASTALAGAYEQYF. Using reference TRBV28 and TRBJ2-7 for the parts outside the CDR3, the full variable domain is DVKVTQSSRYLVKRTGEKVFLECVQDMDHENMFWYRQDPGLGLRLIYFSYDVKMKEKGDIPEGYSVSREKKERFSLILESASTNQTSMYLCASTALAGAYEQYFGPGTRLTVT.

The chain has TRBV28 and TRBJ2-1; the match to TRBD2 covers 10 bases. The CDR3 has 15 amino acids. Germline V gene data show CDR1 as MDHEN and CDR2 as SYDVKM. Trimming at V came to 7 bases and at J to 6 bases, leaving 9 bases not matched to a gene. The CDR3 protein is CASIIAGGSSNEQFF. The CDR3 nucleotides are TGTGCCAGCATCATAGCGGGAGGTTCTTCCAATGAGCAGTTCTTC.

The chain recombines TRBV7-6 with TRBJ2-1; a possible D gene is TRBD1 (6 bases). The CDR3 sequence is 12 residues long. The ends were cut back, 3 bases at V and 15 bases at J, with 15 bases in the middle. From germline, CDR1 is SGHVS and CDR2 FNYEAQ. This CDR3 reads CASSLDSRARFF. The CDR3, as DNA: TGTGCCAGCAGCTTGGACAGCCGAGCGCGGTTCTTC.

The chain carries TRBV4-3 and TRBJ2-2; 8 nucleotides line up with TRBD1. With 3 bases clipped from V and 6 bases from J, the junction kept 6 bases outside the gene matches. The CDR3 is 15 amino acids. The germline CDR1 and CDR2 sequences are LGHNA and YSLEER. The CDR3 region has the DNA TGCGCCAGCAGCCAGGCGGACAGGGACGCCGGGGAGCTGTTTTTT. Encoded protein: CASSQADRDAGELFF.

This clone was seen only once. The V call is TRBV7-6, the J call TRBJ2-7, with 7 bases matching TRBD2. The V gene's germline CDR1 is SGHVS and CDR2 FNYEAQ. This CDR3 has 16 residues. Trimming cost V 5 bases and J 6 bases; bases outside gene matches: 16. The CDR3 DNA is TGTGCCAGCAGCCCCTTCGGGGGGAGGGCCCTACGCGAGCAGTACTTC. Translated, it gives CASSPFGGRALREQYF.

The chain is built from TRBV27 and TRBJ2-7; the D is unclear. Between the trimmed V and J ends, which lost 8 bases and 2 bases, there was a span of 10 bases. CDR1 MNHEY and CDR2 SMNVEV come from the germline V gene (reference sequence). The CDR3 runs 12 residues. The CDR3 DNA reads TGTGCCAGCTTAAGTCCGGCCTACGAGCAGTACTTC. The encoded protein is CASLSPAYEQYF.

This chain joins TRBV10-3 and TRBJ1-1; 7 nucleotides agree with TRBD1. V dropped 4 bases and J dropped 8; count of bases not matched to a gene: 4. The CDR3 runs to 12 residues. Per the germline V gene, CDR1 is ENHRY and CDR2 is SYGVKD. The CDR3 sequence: CAISAGTEEAFF. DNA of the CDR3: TGTGCCATCAGTGCCGGGACAGAGGAAGCTTTCTTT.

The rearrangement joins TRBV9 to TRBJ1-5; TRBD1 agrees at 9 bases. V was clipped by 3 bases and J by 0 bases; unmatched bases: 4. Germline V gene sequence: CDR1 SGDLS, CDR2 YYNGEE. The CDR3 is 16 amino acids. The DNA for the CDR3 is TGTGCCAGCAGCGCCGGGACAGGGTATAGCAATCAGCCCCAGCATTTT. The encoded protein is CASSAGTGYSNQPQHF.

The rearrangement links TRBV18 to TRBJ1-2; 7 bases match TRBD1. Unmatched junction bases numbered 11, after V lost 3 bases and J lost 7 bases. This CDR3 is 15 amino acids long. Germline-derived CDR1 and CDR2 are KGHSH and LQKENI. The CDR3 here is CASSPRDSFISGYTF. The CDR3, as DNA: TGTGCCAGCTCACCTCGGGACAGCTTCATTTCTGGCTACACCTTC.

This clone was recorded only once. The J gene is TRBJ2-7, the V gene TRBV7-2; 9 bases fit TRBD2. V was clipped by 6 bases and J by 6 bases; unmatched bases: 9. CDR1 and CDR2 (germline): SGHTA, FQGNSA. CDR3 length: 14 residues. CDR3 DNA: TGTGCCAGCAGGGCCAGGACTAGCGTAAGCGAGCAGTACTTC. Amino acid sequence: CASRARTSVSEQYF.

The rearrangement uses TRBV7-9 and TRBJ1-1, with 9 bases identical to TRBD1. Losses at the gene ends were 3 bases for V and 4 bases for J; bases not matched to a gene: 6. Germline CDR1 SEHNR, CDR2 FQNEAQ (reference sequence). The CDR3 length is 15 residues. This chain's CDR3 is CASSFRTGVLTEAFF. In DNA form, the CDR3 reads TGTGCCAGCAGCTTTAGGACAGGGGTTCTCACTGAAGCTTTCTTT.

CDR3 in DNA: TGCGCCAGCAGCCTCCATCCACCTGGACAGATGAACACTGAAGCTTTCTTT. Translation: CASSLHPPGQMNTEAFF. The J gene is TRBJ1-1, the V gene TRBV4-3; perhaps TRBD1 as D (6 bases). CDR1 and CDR2 from the germline V gene are LGHNA and YSLEER. The V end was cut by 4 bases, the J end by 0 bases, with 18 bases between. This CDR3 has 17 amino acids.

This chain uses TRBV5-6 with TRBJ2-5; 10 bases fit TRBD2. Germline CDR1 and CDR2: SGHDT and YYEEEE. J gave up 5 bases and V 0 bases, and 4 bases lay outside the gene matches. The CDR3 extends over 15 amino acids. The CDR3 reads CASSLVSGRRETQYF. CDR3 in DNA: TGTGCCAGCAGCTTGGTTAGCGGGAGGAGGGAGACCCAGTACTTC. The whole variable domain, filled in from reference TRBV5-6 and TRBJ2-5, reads DAGVTQSPTHLIKTRGQQVTLRCSPKSGHDTVSWYQQALGQGPQFIFQYYEEEERQRGNFPDRFSGHQFPNYSSELNVNALLLGDSALYLCASSLVSGRRETQYFGPGTRLLVL.

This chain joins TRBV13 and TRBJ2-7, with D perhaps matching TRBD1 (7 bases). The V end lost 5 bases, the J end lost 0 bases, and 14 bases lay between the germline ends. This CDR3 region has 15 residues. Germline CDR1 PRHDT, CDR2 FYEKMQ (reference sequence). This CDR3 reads CASSRAGQSSYEQYF. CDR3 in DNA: TGTGCCAGCAGCAGGGCGGGACAGAGCTCCTACGAGCAGTACTTC. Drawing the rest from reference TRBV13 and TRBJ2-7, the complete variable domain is AAGVIQSPRHLIKEKRETATLKCYPIPRHDTVYWYQQGPGQDPQFLISFYEKMQSDKGSIPDRFSAQQFSDYHSELNMSSLELGDSALYFCASSRAGQSSYEQYFGPGTRLTVT.

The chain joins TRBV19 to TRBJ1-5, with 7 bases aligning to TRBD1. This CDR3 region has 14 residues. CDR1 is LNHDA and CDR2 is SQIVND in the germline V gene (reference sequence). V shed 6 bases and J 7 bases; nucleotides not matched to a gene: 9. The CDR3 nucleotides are TGTGCCAGTAGCTGGCAGGGGGACCACCAGCCCCAGCATTTT. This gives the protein CASSWQGDHQPQHF. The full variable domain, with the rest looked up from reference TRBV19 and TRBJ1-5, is DGGITQSPKYLFRKEGQNVTLSCEQNLNHDAMYWYRQDPGQGLRLIYYSQIVNDFQKGDIAEGYSVSREKKESFPLTVTSAQKNPTAFYLCASSWQGDHQPQHFGDGTRLSIL.

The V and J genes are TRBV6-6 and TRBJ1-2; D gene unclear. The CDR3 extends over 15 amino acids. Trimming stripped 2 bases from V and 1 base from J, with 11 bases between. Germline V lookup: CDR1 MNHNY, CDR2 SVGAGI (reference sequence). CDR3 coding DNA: TGTGCCAGCAGTTACCGAACAACCCTTAACTATGGCTACACCTTC. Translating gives CASSYRTTLNYGYTF.

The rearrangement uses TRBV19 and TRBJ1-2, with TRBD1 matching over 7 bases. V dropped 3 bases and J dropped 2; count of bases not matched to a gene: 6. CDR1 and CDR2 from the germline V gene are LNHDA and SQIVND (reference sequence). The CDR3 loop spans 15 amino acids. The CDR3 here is CASSISRGNNYGYTF. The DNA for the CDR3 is TGTGCCAGTAGTATCAGCAGGGGGAACAACTATGGCTACACCTTC. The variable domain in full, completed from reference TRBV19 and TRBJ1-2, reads DGGITQSPKYLFRKEGQNVTLSCEQNLNHDAMYWYRQDPGQGLRLIYYSQIVNDFQKGDIAEGYSVSREKKESFPLTVTSAQKNPTAFYLCASSISRGNNYGYTFGSGTRLTVV.

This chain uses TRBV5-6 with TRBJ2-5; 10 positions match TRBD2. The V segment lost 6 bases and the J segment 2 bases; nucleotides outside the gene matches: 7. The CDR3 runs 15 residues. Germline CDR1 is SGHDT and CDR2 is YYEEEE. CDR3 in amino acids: CASIDIAGGQETQYF. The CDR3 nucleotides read TGTGCCAGCATCGACATAGCGGGGGGACAAGAGACCCAGTACTTC.

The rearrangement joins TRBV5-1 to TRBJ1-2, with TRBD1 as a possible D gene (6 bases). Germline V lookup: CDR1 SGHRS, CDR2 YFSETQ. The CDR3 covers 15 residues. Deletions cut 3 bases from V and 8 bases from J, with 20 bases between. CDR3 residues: CASSYALRGTRGYTF. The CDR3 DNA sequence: TGCGCCAGCAGCTATGCTCTGAGGGGGACGAGAGGCTACACCTTC. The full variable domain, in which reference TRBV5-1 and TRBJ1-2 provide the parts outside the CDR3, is KAGVTQTPRYLIKTRGQQVTLSCSPISGHRSVSWYQQTPGQGLQFLFEYFSETQRNKGNFPGRFSGRQFSNSRSEMNVSTLELGDSALYLCASSYALRGTRGYTFGSGTRLTVV.

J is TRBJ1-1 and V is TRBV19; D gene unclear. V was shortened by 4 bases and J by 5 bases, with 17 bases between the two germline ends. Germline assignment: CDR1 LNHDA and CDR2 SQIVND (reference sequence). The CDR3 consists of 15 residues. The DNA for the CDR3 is TGTGCCAGTAGTAGTACCCCCCCAGATTGGACTGAAGCTTTCTTT. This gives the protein CASSSTPPDWTEAFF.

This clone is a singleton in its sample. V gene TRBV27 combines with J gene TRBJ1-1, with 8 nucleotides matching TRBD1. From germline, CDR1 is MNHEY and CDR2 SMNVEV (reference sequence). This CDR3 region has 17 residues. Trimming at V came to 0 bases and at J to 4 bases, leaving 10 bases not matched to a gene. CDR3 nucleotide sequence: TGTGCCAGCAGTTTATCAGGGCTGACAGGGGCGGCCACTGAAGCTTTCTTT. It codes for CASSLSGLTGAATEAFF.

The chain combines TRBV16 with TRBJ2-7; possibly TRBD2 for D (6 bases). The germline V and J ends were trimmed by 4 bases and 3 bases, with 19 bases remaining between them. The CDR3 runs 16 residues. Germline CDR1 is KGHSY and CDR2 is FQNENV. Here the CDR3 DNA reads TGTGCCAGCAGCCCCACGGGATCGGGGGTCGTCTACGAGCAGTACTTC. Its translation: CASSPTGSGVVYEQYF.

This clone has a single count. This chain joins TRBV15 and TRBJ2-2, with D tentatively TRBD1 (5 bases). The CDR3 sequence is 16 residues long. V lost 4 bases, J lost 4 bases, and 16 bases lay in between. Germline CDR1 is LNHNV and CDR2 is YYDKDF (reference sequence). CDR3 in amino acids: CATSTHSTGSTGELFF. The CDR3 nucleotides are TGTGCCACCAGCACCCATTCTACAGGATCCACCGGGGAGCTGTTTTTT.

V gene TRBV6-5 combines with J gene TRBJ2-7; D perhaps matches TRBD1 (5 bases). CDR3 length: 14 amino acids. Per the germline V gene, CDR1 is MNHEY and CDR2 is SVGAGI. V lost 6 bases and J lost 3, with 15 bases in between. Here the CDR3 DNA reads TGTGCCAGCAGCCTCAGGGTAAAGGGCTACGAGCAGTACTTC. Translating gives CASSLRVKGYEQYF.

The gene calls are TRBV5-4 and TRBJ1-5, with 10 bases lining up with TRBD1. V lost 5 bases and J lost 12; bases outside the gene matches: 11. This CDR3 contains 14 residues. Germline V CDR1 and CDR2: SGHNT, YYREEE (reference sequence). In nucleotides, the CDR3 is TGTGCCAGCAGGCCAAGTCCCGGGACAGGGGACCAGCATTTT. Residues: CASRPSPGTGDQHF.

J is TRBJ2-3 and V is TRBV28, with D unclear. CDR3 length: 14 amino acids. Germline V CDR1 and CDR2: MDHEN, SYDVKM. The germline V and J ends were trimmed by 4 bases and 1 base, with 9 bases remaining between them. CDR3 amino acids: CASSSPWRTDTQYF. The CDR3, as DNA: TGTGCCAGCAGTTCCCCCTGGCGCACAGATACGCAGTATTTT.

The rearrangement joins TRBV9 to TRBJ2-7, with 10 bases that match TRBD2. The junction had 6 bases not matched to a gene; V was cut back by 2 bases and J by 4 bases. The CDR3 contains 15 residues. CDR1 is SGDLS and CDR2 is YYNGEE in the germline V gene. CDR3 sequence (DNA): TGTGCCAGCAGCGTGGCTAGCGGGAGCCCATACGAGCAGTACTTC. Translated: CASSVASGSPYEQYF.

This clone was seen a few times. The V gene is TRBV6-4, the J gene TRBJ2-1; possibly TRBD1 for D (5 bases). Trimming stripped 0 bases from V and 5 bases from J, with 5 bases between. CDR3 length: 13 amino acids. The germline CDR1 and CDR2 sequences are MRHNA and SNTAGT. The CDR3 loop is CASSDSDNNEQFF. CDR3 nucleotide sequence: TGTGCCAGCAGTGACTCGGACAACAATGAGCAGTTCTTC.

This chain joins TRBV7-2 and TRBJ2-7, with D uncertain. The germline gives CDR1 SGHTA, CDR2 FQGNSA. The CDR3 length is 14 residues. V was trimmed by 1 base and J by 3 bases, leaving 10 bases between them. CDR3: CASSLGALGYEQYF. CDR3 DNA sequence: TGTGCCAGCAGCTTAGGGGCGTTGGGCTACGAGCAGTACTTC.